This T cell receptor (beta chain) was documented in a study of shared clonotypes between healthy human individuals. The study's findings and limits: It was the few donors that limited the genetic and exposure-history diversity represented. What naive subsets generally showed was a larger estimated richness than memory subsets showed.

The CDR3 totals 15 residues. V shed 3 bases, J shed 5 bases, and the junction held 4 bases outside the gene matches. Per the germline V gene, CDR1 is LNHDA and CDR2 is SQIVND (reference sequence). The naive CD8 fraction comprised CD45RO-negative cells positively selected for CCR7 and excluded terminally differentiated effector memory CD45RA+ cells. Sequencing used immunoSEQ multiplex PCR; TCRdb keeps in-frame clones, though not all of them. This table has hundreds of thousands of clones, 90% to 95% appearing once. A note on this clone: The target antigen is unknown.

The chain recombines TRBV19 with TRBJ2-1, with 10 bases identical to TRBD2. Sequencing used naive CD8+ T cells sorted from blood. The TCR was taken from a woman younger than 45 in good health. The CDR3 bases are TGTGCCAGTAGTATCATCGGACTAGCGGACAATGAGCAGTTCTTC. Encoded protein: CASSIIGLADNEQFF.